The 3 T cell receptor beta chains listed next were all sequenced from one sample in a study of regulatory T cells. Study-wide results and limits: Hydrophobic residues at CDR3 positions 6 and 7 were enriched in conventional CD4+ T cells of CD3G-deficient patients.

For these TCRs, the target antigens are not known. The primer mix had 52 TRBV and 13 TRBJ primers. Sequencing used immunoSEQ multiplex PCR; TCRdb keeps in-frame clones, though not all of them. Of 25,000 to 30,000 clones in the sample, around 92% were seen once. The sequenced material came from conventional CD4+ T cells sorted from blood. The source of these receptors is a person in their late teens or twenties with CD3G deficiency.

The genes are TRBV5-1 and TRBJ2-5; 8 bases align to TRBD1. This CDR3 has 16 amino acids. V trimming: 0 bases; J trimming: 2 bases; junction bases outside the gene matches: 6. Per germline, CDR1 SGHRS and CDR2 YFSETQ. The CDR3 is CASSLGQGNVQETQYF. CDR3 sequence (DNA): TGCGCCAGCAGCTTGGGACAGGGGAACGTGCAAGAGACCCAGTACTTC.

The rearrangement uses TRBV2 and TRBJ2-5; tentatively, D is TRBD1 or TRBD2 (6 bases each). The CDR3 loop spans 17 amino acids. CDR1 and CDR2 from the germline V gene are SNHLY and FYNNEI. V was trimmed by 8 bases and J by 1 base, leaving 23 bases between them. The CDR3, as DNA: TGTGCCAGCCTCCGAGAGGCGGCGGGGACAACCCAAGAGACCCAGTACTTC. Its translation is CASLREAAGTTQETQYF.

This chain joins TRBV7-9 and TRBJ2-3; a possible D gene is TRBD1 (5 bases). The V end lost 5 bases, the J end lost 2 bases, and 17 bases lay between the germline ends. CDR1 and CDR2 (germline): SEHNR, FQNEAQ (reference sequence). The CDR3 extends over 16 amino acids. The CDR3 DNA follows: TGTGCCAGCAGCCCCTGGTTGGGGCGATCCACAGATACGCAGTATTTT. Translated, it gives CASSPWLGRSTDTQYF.